The 27 T cell receptor beta chains listed next were all sequenced from one sample in a study of T-cell reconstitution after alpha-beta-depleted transplantation in children. Preparation of the TCRbeta library used unique molecular identifiers. TCRdb passed the PCR reads through MiXCR, listing each CDR3 protein once. The sample has around 78,000 distinct CDR3 sequences, 13% to 15% seen once. This material consisted of PBMCs, mostly from graft donor cells, taken 180 days after TCRalphabeta/CD19-depleted stem cell transplant. These TCRs come from a male patient aged 2 to 10 who had a stem cell transplant for acute lymphoblastic leukemia, so the T cells may come from the graft donor.

Ten or more counts support this clonotype. V usage is TRBV10-1 and J usage is TRBJ2-5; D call uncertain. The CDR3 extends over 13 amino acids. Germline V gene lookup returns CDR1 WNHNN and CDR2 SYGVQD (reference sequence). Trimming took 9 bases from V and 5 from J, leaving 16 bases between them. The CDR3 region is CARRASLGETQYF. The CDR3 DNA reads as TGCGCCAGACGGGCTTCCCTTGGGGAGACCCAGTACTTC.

The chain joins TRBV6-5 to TRBJ2-2; TRBD2 agrees at 8 bases. The CDR3 contains 16 residues. With 5 bases clipped from V and 1 base from J, the junction kept 6 bases outside the gene matches. Germline assignment: CDR1 MNHEY and CDR2 SVGAGI. Written as DNA, the CDR3 is TGTGCCAGCAGTCCGCCGGGACTAGTGAACACCGGGGAGCTGTTTTTT. It translates to CASSPPGLVNTGELFF.

This clonotype occurred a few times. The V and J genes are TRBV27 and TRBJ2-1, with TRBD2 matching 8 bases. The CDR3 covers 16 residues. J lost 2 bases, V lost 6 bases, and 9 bases had no gene match. Germline V gives CDR1 MNHEY, CDR2 SMNVEV (reference sequence). CDR3 sequence reads: CASSRPVAGTYNEQFF. The CDR3 coding sequence is TGTGCCAGCAGCAGACCAGTAGCGGGAACCTACAATGAGCAGTTCTTC.

There are many counts of this clonotype. V and J are TRBV12-3 or TRBV12-4 and TRBJ1-2, with D unresolved. V was clipped by 0 bases and J by 0 bases, with 2 bases between them. CDR3 length: 13 amino acids. The CDR3 region has the DNA TGTGCCAGCAGTTTAGCGCCTAACTATGGCTACACCTTC. It specifies CASSLAPNYGYTF.

This clonotype was found many times. The CDR3 here is CASSLAPSNRGYTGELFF. In DNA, the CDR3 is TGCGCCAGCAGCTTGGCCCCGTCAAATCGGGGCTACACCGGGGAGCTGTTTTTT. This sequence joins TRBV5-1 and TRBJ2-2; D may be TRBD1 or TRBD2 (5 bases each). CDR3 size: 18 residues. CDR1 SGHRS and CDR2 YFSETQ come from the germline V gene. Trimming left V 0 bases short and J 3 bases short, with 18 bases between.

The rearrangement joins TRBV25-1 to TRBJ1-6, with D possibly TRBD1 on 5 matching bases. The V end lost 4 bases, the J end lost 10 bases, and 14 bases lay between the germline ends. The germline CDR1 and CDR2 sequences are MGHDK and SYGVNS. This CDR3 contains 14 residues. CDR3 sequence reads: CASSGVRANSPLHF. The CDR3 region has the DNA TGTGCCAGCAGTGGGGTCAGGGCAAACTCACCCCTCCACTTT.

The chain combines TRBV24-1 with TRBJ2-1; TRBD2 might be the D (5 bases). Germline CDR1 and CDR2: KGHDR and SFDVKD. CDR3 size: 12 residues. The V end was cut by 11 bases, the J end by 1 base, with 8 bases between. In DNA form, the CDR3 reads TGTGCCATCGGGATTTCCTACAATGAGCAGTTCTTC. This codes for CAIGISYNEQFF.

The gene calls are TRBV12-5 and TRBJ2-2, with a possible D match to TRBD2 (5 bases). Germline assignment: CDR1 LGHNT and CDR2 FRNRAP. Trimming cost V 1 base and J 6 bases, with 15 bases left between them. The CDR3 is 16 amino acids. The CDR3: CASGLGPGLSPGELFF. The CDR3 DNA reads as TGTGCTAGTGGTTTGGGCCCCGGACTTAGCCCCGGGGAGCTGTTTTTT.

The V call is TRBV5-6, the J call TRBJ2-5; the match to TRBD2 covers 9 bases. CDR3 length equals 18 residues. Germline trimming cut 4 bases from V and 5 bases from J; bases unmatched to any gene: 18. Germline CDR1 and CDR2: SGHDT and YYEEEE. CDR3 sequence (DNA): TGTGCCAGCAGCGTGGTAGAGAGCGGGAGGCCCGTCGAGGAGACCCAGTACTTC. Translation gives CASSVVESGRPVEETQYF. The variable domain in full, completed from reference TRBV5-6 and TRBJ2-5, reads DAGVTQSPTHLIKTRGQQVTLRCSPKSGHDTVSWYQQALGQGPQFIFQYYEEEERQRGNFPDRFSGHQFPNYSSELNVNALLLGDSALYLCASSVVESGRPVEETQYFGPGTRLLVL.

This clonotype showed up just a few times. The chain joins TRBV5-1 to TRBJ2-2, with D tentatively TRBD1 (5 bases). Germline CDR1 is SGHRS and CDR2 is YFSETQ. V was clipped by 0 bases and J by 0 bases, with 12 bases between them. The CDR3 is 17 residues long. This CDR3 reads CASSLGVSRANTGELFF. The CDR3 DNA reads TGCGCCAGCAGCTTGGGGGTGAGCAGGGCGAACACCGGGGAGCTGTTTTTT.

This clonotype has more than one count but fewer than ten. The rearrangement joins TRBV7-2 to TRBJ2-7, with TRBD1 as a possible D gene (6 bases). The length of the CDR3 is 11 residues. Germline CDR1 SGHTA, CDR2 FQGNSA. The V gene lost 2 bases and the J gene lost 11 bases, with 10 bases spanning the gap. CDR3 bases: TGTGCCAGCAGCTTAAGGGGGATAGAGTACTTC. Protein: CASSLRGIEYF.

The V and J genes are TRBV5-4 and TRBJ2-6; D is uncertain. V was pared by 1 base and J by 2 bases, with 4 bases between. The CDR3 is made up of 14 amino acids. CDR1 is SGHNT and CDR2 is YYREEE in the germline V gene (reference sequence). The CDR3 here is CASSLSAGANVLTF. CDR3 nucleotides: TGTGCCAGCAGCTTGAGCGCTGGGGCCAACGTCCTGACTTTC.

The chain carries TRBV5-1 and TRBJ2-7; D is tentatively TRBD1 or TRBD2 (5 bases each). Per germline, CDR1 SGHRS and CDR2 YFSETQ. The CDR3 contains 12 residues. Trimming removed 0 bases at V and 9 bases at J, with 10 bases between. CDR3 DNA: TGCGCCAGCAGCTTGGCCCGGGGCGTGCAGTACTTC. Amino acids: CASSLARGVQYF. The variable domain in full, with the rest retrieved from reference TRBV5-1 and TRBJ2-7, is KAGVTQTPRYLIKTRGQQVTLSCSPISGHRSVSWYQQTPGQGLQFLFEYFSETQRNKGNFPGRFSGRQFSNSRSEMNVSTLELGDSALYLCASSLARGVQYFGPGTRLTVT.

A few counts support this clonotype. V and J are TRBV9 and TRBJ1-2; possible D gene TRBD1, 5 bases. Per germline, CDR1 SGDLS and CDR2 YYNGEE. The CDR3 has 14 amino acids. Trimming stripped 0 bases from V and 4 bases from J, with 10 bases between. CDR3 DNA sequence: TGTGCCAGCAGCGTAGGGGACGGGCCCTATGGCTACACCTTC. This sequence encodes CASSVGDGPYGYTF. The complete variable domain, with remaining parts taken from reference TRBV9 and TRBJ1-2, reads DSGVTQTPKHLITATGQRVTLRCSPRSGDLSVYWYQQSLDQGLQFLIQYYNGEERAKGNILERFSAQQFPDLHSELNLSSLELGDSALYFCASSVGDGPYGYTFGSGTRLTVV.

In its sample, this clonotype was seen a few times. The V and J genes are TRBV27 and TRBJ2-7; 9 bases fit TRBD1. With 7 bases clipped from V and 2 bases from J, the junction kept 9 bases outside the gene matches. CDR1 and CDR2 from the germline V gene are MNHEY and SMNVEV (reference sequence). The CDR3 has 15 amino acids. Here the CDR3 reads CASTRWTGETYEQYF. In nucleotides, the CDR3 is TGTGCCAGCACCCGATGGACAGGGGAGACCTACGAGCAGTACTTC.

This clonotype came up many times. V is TRBV20-1 and J is TRBJ2-7; TRBD2 matches at 11 bases. Germline assignment: CDR1 DFQATT and CDR2 SNEGSKA (reference sequence). With 5 bases clipped from V and 3 bases from J, the junction kept 3 bases outside the gene matches. The CDR3 has 13 residues. CDR3 coding DNA: TGCAGTGCTCCCGGGACTAGCGGCTACGAGCAGTACTTC. This sequence encodes CSAPGTSGYEQYF.

The CDR3 region is CASSSPGPPYEQYF. CDR3 nucleotides: TGCGCCAGCAGCTCCCCCGGGCCCCCCTACGAGCAGTACTTC. This chain links TRBV5-1 with TRBJ2-7; D gene uncertain. CDR1 is SGHRS and CDR2 is YFSETQ in the germline V gene. CDR3 length: 14 amino acids. The ends were cut back, 3 bases at V and 2 bases at J, with 12 bases in the middle.

This clonotype came up many times. The V and J genes are TRBV27 and TRBJ2-7; possibly TRBD2 for D (5 bases). Germline lookup yields CDR1 MNHEY and CDR2 SMNVEV (reference sequence). Trimming shortened V by 8 bases and J by 0 bases, and 20 bases separated the two germline ends. The CDR3 spans 16 residues. The CDR3 reads CASLGWFGLPSYEQYF. The CDR3 nucleotides are TGTGCCAGCCTTGGGTGGTTCGGACTCCCCTCCTACGAGCAGTACTTC.

This clonotype has just a few counts. The rearrangement joins TRBV28 to TRBJ2-5; D is uncertain. The CDR3 sequence is 15 residues long. V shed 5 bases and J shed 5 bases, with 18 bases lying between them. CDR1 and CDR2 from the germline V gene are MDHEN and SYDVKM. CDR3: CASSPDRFAEETQYF. DNA for the CDR3: TGTGCCAGCAGTCCGGACCGCTTCGCAGAGGAGACCCAGTACTTC.

This sequence joins TRBV7-9 and TRBJ2-5; TRBD2 aligns across 8 bases. The germline V gene encodes CDR1 SEHNR and CDR2 FQNEAQ (reference sequence). V was clipped by 4 bases and J by 1 base; unmatched bases: 11. This CDR3 region has 17 residues. CDR3: CASSSKNLGLAQETQYF. CDR3 nucleotide sequence: TGTGCCAGCAGCTCTAAAAACCTAGGACTAGCCCAAGAGACCCAGTACTTC.

This clonotype turned up a few times. The CDR3 DNA follows: TGTGCCAGCAGCCCAGGGGATGGCACAGATACGCAGTATTTT. Encoded protein: CASSPGDGTDTQYF. The rearrangement uses TRBV28 and TRBJ2-3; D possibly corresponds to TRBD1 (6 bases). The length of the CDR3 is 14 residues. The V end was cut by 6 bases, the J end by 1 base, with 11 bases between. Per germline, CDR1 MDHEN and CDR2 SYDVKM.

This chain uses TRBV29-1 with TRBJ2-7, with 8 bases lining up with TRBD1. CDR1 and CDR2 (germline): SQVTM, ANQGSEA. The CDR3 contains 13 residues. J lost 1 base, V lost 6 bases, and 5 bases had no gene match. As DNA, the CDR3 is TGCAGCGTGGCCGGGACAGGTTCCTACGAGCAGTACTTC. It translates to CSVAGTGSYEQYF.

The V and J genes are TRBV11-3 and TRBJ2-5; D perhaps matches TRBD1 (7 bases). Germline lookup yields CDR1 SGHNT and CDR2 YENEEA. Trimming cost V 5 bases and J 4 bases, with 17 bases left between them. The CDR3 extends over 15 amino acids. DNA for the CDR3: TGTGCCAGCAGCACCAGGGGGGAGGCGCGAGAGACCCAGTACTTC. Translating it yields CASSTRGEARETQYF.

This clonotype was seen a handful of times. The V gene is TRBV29-1, the J gene TRBJ1-5, with 7 bases lining up with TRBD1. The V gene's germline CDR1 is SQVTM and CDR2 ANQGSEA. V was clipped by 4 bases and J by 4 bases; unmatched bases: 1. There are 12 residues in the CDR3. CDR3 loop: CSVGQGNQPQHF. CDR3 bases: TGCAGCGTTGGACAGGGAAATCAGCCCCAGCATTTT.

CDR3 DNA: TGTGCCATCACAGGACTAGCGGGGGGGCCAGACGAGCAGTACTTC. This gives the protein CAITGLAGGPDEQYF. The chain employs TRBV10-3 and TRBJ2-7, with 15 nucleotides matching TRBD2. The length of the CDR3 is 15 residues. J was trimmed by 5 bases and V by 7 bases; bases with no gene match: 6. Germline V gene data show CDR1 as ENHRY and CDR2 as SYGVKD.

The CDR3 region has the DNA TGCGCCAGCAGCCCACGGGAGGGGTCCTACGAGCAGTACTTC. It translates to CASSPREGSYEQYF. The chain joins TRBV5-1 to TRBJ2-7; TRBD2 matches 8 bases. The CDR3 is made up of 14 amino acids. V lost 4 bases and J lost 1; bases outside the gene matches: 4. Germline loops: CDR1 SGHRS, CDR2 YFSETQ.

This rearrangement joins TRBV5-5 to TRBJ1-1; tentatively, D is TRBD1 (5 bases). Between the trimmed V and J ends, which lost 1 base and 0 bases, there was a span of 7 bases. This CDR3 has 14 residues. The germline CDR1 and CDR2 sequences are SGHKS and YYEKEE (reference sequence). The CDR3 coding sequence is TGTGCCAGCAGCTTGTGGGGGTTGAACACTGAAGCTTTCTTT. Its translation is CASSLWGLNTEAFF.